The clone carrying this TCR beta chain was counted ten times or more. Antigen unknown. HTBI primers from iRepertoire and Arm-PCR of CDR3 regions yielded the TCR beta libraries. Original processing methods: Identification of gene segments yielded 60 or so TRBV and 14 TRBJ across samples. TCRdb analysed the multiplex PCR reads with MiXCR anew, one entry per CDR3 protein. V and J calls and clone size were set by TCRdb, not the authors. The data show a few hundred thousand distinct CDR3 sequences, around 23% seen once. Indicated time point: persistent/refractory GD, antithyroid drugs over 5 years with positive TRAb. The TCR library was prepared using RNA isolated from PBMCs. Graves' disease diagnosis used American Thyroid Association guidelines. The data are from a study of regulatory T cells in long-lasting Graves disease. General study findings and limits: Preferential use of TRBV28, TRBJ1-2 and TRBJ2-5 was seen in persistent disease. Newly diagnosed patients had higher TCR diversity than persistent Graves' patients did.

CDR1 is SGHVS and CDR2 is FQNEAQ in the germline V gene. This CDR3 is built from 16 residues. The V end was cut by 3 bases, the J end by 3 bases, with 15 bases between. This sample comprised peripheral blood mononuclear cells (PBMCs), obtained when the disease was refractory, from a patient treated with antithyroid drugs. The chain is built from TRBV7-8 and TRBJ1-5; D remains ambiguous. This receptor was obtained from a woman in her thirties or forties with Graves disease. The CDR3 sequence is CASSFWTIGYNQPQHF. The CDR3 DNA sequence: TGTGCCAGCAGCTTCTGGACGATCGGTTACAATCAGCCCCAGCATTTT.